This T cell receptor beta chain derives from a study of blood T cells in healthy people across ages. The CDR3 covers 11 residues. Trimming left V 2 bases short and J 7 bases short, with 8 bases between. Germline values: CDR1 SQVTM, CDR2 ANQGSEA. Through a sample-barcoded 5' primer and a J-beta primer mix, a second PCR was run for roughly 7 to 12 cycles. TCRdb itself ran the 5' RACE reads through MiXCR, one entry per CDR3 protein. Of some 700,000 distinct CDR3 sequences in the sample, about a fifth were seen once. This clonotype has just a few counts. The sequencing sample was made of blood. This sequence originates from a man in his 70s in good health. The rearrangement uses TRBV29-1 and TRBJ1-2; no clear D. The CDR3 sequence is CSVERGSGYTF. DNA for the CDR3: TGCAGCGTTGAACGGGGTTCTGGCTACACCTTC.